This paragraph reports one T cell receptor beta chain. Antigen: not known. This record belongs to a study of shared clonotypes between healthy human individuals. The authors ran the assay at deep level. The data were produced by immunoSEQ multiplex PCR, yet TCRdb's version contains in-frame clones alone and is incomplete. The table records roughly 2.5 million clones, approximately 94% of them present only once. Overall study findings and caveats: In general, naive subsets displayed greater estimated richness than memory subsets did.

This CDR3 is built from 14 residues. The V and J ends lost 3 bases and 12 bases, in that order; junction bases with no gene match: 12. Germline CDR1 KGHSH, CDR2 LQKENI. Subsets obtained from CD4+ cells comprised CD45RA+ naive and CD45RA-negative memory cells. The sequencing sample was made of naive CD4+ T cells sorted from blood. Described subset: CD45RA+ positively selected. The sequence was obtained from a man younger than 30 in good health. This chain connects TRBV18 to TRBJ2-3; the match to TRBD2 covers 7 bases. The CDR3 reads CASSPPAQGGGQYF. CDR3 nucleotides: TGTGCCAGCTCACCGCCAGCCCAGGGCGGGGGACAGTATTTT.